This T cell receptor (beta chain) was identified in a study of cytomegalovirus exposure and HLA in healthy donors. Per germline, CDR1 SGDLS and CDR2 YYNGEE. Trimming shortened V by 4 bases and J by 10 bases, and 18 bases separated the two germline ends. The CDR3 runs 14 residues. In the PCR, 60 Vbeta and 13 Jbeta primers were used. TCRdb keeps only in-frame clones here, not all; method: immunoSEQ multiplex PCR. The repertoire holds roughly 66,000 clones, with roughly two thirds as singletons. J is TRBJ2-1 and V is TRBV9, with D possibly being TRBD1 (6 bases). Sequencing was carried out using PBMCs. The source is a woman between 45 and 60 years old in good health and CMV-seronegative. The DNA of the CDR3 is TGTGCCAGCAGCCCCGGATCTAACAGGGAGGAGCAGTTCTTC. Encoded protein: CASSPGSNREEQFF.